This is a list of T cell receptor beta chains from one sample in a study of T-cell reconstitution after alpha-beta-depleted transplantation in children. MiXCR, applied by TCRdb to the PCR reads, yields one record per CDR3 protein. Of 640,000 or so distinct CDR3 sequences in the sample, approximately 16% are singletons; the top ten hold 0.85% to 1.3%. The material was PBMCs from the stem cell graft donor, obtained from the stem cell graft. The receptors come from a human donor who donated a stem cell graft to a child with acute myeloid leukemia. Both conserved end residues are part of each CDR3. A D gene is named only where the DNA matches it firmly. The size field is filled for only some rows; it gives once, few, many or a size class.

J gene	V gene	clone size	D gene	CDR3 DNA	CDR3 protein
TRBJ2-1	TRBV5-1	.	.	TGCGCCAGCAGCACCCGCCCCCAGGCGAGTACGGACAATGAGCAGTTCTTC	CASSTRPQASTDNEQFF
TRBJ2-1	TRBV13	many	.	TGTGCCAGCAGCTCTCTAACGGACAATGAGCAGTTCTTC	CASSSLTDNEQFF
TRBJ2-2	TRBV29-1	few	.	TGCAGCGTTCGACCCAGGCAGAACACCGGGGAGCTGTTTTTT	CSVRPRQNTGELFF
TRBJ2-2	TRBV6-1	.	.	TGTGCCAGCAGACAAGACAGGGCGGGGACCGGGGAGCTGTTTTTT	CASRQDRAGTGELFF
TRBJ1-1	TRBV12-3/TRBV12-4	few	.	TGTGCCAGCAGAACAGTCACATGGGGAGACACTGAAGCTTTCTTT	CASRTVTWGDTEAFF
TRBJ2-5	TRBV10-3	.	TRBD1	TGTGCCATCAGTCCACTGGGACAGGGCCAAGAGACCCAGTACTTC	CAISPLGQGQETQYF
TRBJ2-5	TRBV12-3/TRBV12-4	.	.	TGTGCCAGCAGTTTCGGGGATTTGGTAGAGACCCAGTACTTC	CASSFGDLVETQYF
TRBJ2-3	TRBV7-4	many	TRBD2	TGTGCCACCAACATCTCACTAGCGGGATGGAGGGATACGCAGTATTTT	CATNISLAGWRDTQYF
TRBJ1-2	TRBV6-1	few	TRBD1	TGTGCCAGCAGGGGGGACAGGGACCTCTATGGCTACACCTTC	CASRGDRDLYGYTF
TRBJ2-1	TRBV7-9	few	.	TGTGCCAGCGATTGGCAGGGGACTGATAATGAGCAGTTCTTC	CASDWQGTDNEQFF
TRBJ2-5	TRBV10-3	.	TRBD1	TGTGCCATCAGAGGACAGGGTCGGGAGACCCAGTACTTC	CAIRGQGRETQYF
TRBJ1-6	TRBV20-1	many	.	TGCAGTGCACCCCCGGGACACGGGAATTCACCCCTCCACTTT	CSAPPGHGNSPLHF
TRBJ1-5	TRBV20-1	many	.	TGCAGTGCTAGTCGGGGATATAGCAATCAGCCCCAGCATTTT	CSASRGYSNQPQHF
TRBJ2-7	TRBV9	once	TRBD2	TGTGCCAGCAGCGTCCTAGCGGGGACGGGCGAGCAGTACTTC	CASSVLAGTGEQYF
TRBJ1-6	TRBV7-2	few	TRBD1	TGTGCCAGCCGACTAACAGGGGTGGATAATTCACCCCTCCACTTT	CASRLTGVDNSPLHF
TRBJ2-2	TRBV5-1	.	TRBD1	TGCGCCAGCAGCTGGACAGGAATTTCGAACACCGGGGAGCTGTTTTTT	CASSWTGISNTGELFF
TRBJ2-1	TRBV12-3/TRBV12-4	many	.	TGTGCCAGCAGCCCCCCCGGACAGTACAATGAGCAGTTCTTC	CASSPPGQYNEQFF
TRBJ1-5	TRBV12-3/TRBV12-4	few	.	TGTGCCAGCAGTTTCCGGGCAGTCAATCAGCCCCAGCATTTT	CASSFRAVNQPQHF
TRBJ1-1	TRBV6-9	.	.	TGTGCCAGCAGCGCCAGGGAGGGCACTGAAGCTTTCTTT	CASSAREGTEAFF
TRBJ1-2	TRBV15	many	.	TGTGCCACCAGCACCTCCTGGGAGGGTCGAGGCTACACCTTC	CATSTSWEGRGYTF
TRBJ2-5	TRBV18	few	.	TGTGCCACCTCCTGGACAGTCCAAGAGACCCAGTACTTC	CATSWTVQETQYF
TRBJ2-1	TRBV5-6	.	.	TGTGCCAGCAGCCTGGCCCTCCCTCCCTACAATGAGCAGTTCTTC	CASSLALPPYNEQFF
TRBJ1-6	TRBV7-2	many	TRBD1	TGTGCCAGCAGCCTTAACCAGGGGGCTCGCAATTCACCCCTCCACTTT	CASSLNQGARNSPLHF
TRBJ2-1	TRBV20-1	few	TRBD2	TGCAGTGCTAGCCAGGGTAGCGGGGGGGTCAATGAGCAGTTCTTC	CSASQGSGGVNEQFF
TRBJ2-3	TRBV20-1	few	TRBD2	TGCAGTGCTAGAAGGCTAGCGGGGGGGACGCAGTATTTT	CSARRLAGGTQYF
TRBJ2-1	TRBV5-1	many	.	TGCGCCAGCAGCTTGTCCGGAGGGAACCTCTACAATGAGCAGTTCTTC	CASSLSGGNLYNEQFF
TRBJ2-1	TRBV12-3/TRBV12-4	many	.	TGTGCCAGCAGTTTTAGCCGCTATGAGCAGTTCTTC	CASSFSRYEQFF